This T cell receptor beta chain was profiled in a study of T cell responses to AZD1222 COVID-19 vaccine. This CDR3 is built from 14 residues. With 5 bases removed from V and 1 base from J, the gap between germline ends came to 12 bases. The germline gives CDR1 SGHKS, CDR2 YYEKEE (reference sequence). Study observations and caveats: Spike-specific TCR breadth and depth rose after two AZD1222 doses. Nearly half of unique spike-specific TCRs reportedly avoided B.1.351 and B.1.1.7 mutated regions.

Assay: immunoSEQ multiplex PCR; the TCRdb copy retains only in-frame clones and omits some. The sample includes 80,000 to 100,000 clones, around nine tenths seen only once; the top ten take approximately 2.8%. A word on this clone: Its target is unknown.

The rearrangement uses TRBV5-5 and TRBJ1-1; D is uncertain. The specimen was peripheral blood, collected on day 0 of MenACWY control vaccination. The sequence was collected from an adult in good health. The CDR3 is CASSTLGSNTEAFF. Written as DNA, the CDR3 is TGTGCCAGCAGTACCCTGGGGTCGAACACTGAAGCTTTCTTT.